This TCR beta chain derives from a study of control samples from healthy donors and cancer patients. The table came from immunoSEQ multiplex PCR; TCRdb's copy has only in-frame clones and leaves some out. Of about 150,000 clones listed, 80% to 95% are singletons. Trimming cost V 6 bases and J 2 bases; bases outside gene matches: 4. CDR1 and CDR2 (germline): MNHEY, SVGAGI. This CDR3 has 15 residues. The V and J genes are TRBV6-5 and TRBJ2-1, with 10 bases lining up with TRBD1. The receptor comes from a man younger than 30 in good health. Sequencing was done on a sample of blood. CDR3 protein: CASSETGGAYNEQFF. Written as DNA, the CDR3 is TGTGCCAGCAGCGAGACAGGGGGCGCCTACAATGAGCAGTTCTTC.